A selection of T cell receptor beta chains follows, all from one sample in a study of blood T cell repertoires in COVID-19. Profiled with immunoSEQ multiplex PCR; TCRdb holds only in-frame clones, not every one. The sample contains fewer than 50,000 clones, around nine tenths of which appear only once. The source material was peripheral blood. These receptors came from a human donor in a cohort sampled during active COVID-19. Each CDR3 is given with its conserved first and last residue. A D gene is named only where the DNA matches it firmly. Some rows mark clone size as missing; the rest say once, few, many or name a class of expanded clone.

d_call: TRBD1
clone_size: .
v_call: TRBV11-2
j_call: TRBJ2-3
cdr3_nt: TGTGCCAGCAGCTTTCGGACAGGGATGGAAGATACGCAGTATTTT
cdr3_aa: CASSFRTGMEDTQYF

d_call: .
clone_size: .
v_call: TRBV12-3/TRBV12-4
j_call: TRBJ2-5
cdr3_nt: TGTGCCAGCAGTTTCGGGGAGACCCAGTACTTC
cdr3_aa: CASSFGETQYF

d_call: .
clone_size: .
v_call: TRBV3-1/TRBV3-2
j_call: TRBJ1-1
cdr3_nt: TGTGCCAGCAGCCCTACAGGGTACACTGAAGCTTTCTTT
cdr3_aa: CASSPTGYTEAFF

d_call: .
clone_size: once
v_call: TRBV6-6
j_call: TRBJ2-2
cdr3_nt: TGTGCCAGCAGTTTTGGTCTCAGGGCTGTTACCGGGGAGCTGTTTTTT
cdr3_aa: CASSFGLRAVTGELFF

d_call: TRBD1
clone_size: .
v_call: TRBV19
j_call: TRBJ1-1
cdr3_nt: TGTGCCAGTGGATACAGGGGGTCTAACACTGAAGCTTTCTTT
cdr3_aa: CASGYRGSNTEAFF

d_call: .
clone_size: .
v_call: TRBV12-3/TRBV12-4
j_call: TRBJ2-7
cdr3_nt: TGTGCCAGCAGTTTTGACGGGGCCTACGAGCAGTACTTC
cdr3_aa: CASSFDGAYEQYF

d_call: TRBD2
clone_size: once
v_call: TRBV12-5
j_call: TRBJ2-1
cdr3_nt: TGTGCTAGTGGTTCGCGACTTTGGACTAGCGGAGTGGGCAATGAGCAGTTCTTC
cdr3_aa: CASGSRLWTSGVGNEQFF

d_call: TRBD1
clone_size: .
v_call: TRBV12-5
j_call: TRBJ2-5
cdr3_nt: TGTGCTAGTGGTCCCCGGACAGGAGAGACCCAGTACTTC
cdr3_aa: CASGPRTGETQYF

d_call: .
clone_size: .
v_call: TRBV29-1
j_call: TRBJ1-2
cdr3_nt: TGCAGCGTTCCACGGGGAGTCTATGGCTACACCTTC
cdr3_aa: CSVPRGVYGYTF

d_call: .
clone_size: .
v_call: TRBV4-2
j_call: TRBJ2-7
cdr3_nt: TGTGCCAGCAGCCAAGAAAGGGGCGAGCAGTACTTC
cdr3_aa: CASSQERGEQYF

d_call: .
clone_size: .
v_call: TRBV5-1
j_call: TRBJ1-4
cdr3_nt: TGCGCCAGCAGAGGACTGGCAACTAATGAAAAACTGTTTTTT
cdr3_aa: CASRGLATNEKLFF

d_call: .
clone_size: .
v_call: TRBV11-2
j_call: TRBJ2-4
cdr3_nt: TGTGCCAGCAGCTTCGGTCGGGGGAACATTCAGTACTTC
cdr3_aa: CASSFGRGNIQYF

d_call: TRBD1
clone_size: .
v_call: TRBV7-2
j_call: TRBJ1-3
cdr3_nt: TGTGCCAGCAGCTTAGGTCAGGGGGCGGGAAACACCATATATTTT
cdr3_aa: CASSLGQGAGNTIYF

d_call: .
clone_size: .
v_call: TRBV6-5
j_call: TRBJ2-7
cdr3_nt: TGTGCCAGCAGTTTCCCGGGGACCTACGAGCAGTACTTC
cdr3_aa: CASSFPGTYEQYF

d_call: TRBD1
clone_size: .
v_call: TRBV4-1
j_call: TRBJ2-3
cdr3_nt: TGCGCCAGCAGCCAAGAACTCCTCCGTGGGACAGGGTATAAGGATACGCAGTATTTT
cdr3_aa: CASSQELLRGTGYKDTQYF

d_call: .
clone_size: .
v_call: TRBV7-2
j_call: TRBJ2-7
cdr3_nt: TGTGCCAGCAGCTTAGTTACGGGGAGAGACTACGAGCAGTACTTC
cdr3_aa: CASSLVTGRDYEQYF

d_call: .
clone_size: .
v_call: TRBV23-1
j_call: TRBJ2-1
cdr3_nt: TGCGCCAGCAGTCAGCCCGGACAGCGAAAACGGGAGGAGGAGAATGAGCAGTTCTTC
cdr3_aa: CASSQPGQRKREEENEQFF

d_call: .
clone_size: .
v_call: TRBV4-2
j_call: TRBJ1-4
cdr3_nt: TGTGCCAGCAGCCAAGTGGAGCCCCCTAATGAAAAACTGTTTTTT
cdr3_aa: CASSQVEPPNEKLFF

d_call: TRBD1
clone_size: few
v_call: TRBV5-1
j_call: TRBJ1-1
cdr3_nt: TGCGCCAGCAGCTTGGAGGACAGGGACACTGAAGCTTTCTTT
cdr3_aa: CASSLEDRDTEAFF

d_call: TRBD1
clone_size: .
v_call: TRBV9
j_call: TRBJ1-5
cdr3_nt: TGTGCCAGCAGCGGGGACAGCCGCAATCAGCCCCAGCATTTT
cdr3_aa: CASSGDSRNQPQHF

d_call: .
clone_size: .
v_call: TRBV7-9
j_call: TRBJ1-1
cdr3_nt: TGTGCCAGCAGCTTAGGCAGTTCGAACACTGAAGCTTTCTTT
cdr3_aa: CASSLGSSNTEAFF

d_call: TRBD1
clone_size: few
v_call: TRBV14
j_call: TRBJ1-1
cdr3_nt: TGTGCCAGCACCCCAGGGGGCGTCTACACTGAAGCTTTCTTT
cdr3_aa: CASTPGGVYTEAFF

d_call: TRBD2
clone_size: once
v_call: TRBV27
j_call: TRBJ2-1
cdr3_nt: TGTGCCAGCAGTTTGGGGGCTAGCGGGAGGAATGAGCAGTTCTTC
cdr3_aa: CASSLGASGRNEQFF

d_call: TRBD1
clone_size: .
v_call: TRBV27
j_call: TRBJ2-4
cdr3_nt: TGTGCCAGCAGCCGGGACAGCCTTAAAAACATTCAGTACTTC
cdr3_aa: CASSRDSLKNIQYF

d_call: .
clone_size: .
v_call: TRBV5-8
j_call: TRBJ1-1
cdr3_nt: TGTGCCAGCAGCTTGGTAGTCGGTCTACTGAACACTGAAGCTTTCTTT
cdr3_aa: CASSLVVGLLNTEAFF

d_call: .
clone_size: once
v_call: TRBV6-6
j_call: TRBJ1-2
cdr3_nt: TGTGCCAGCAGTCATACAGGGAAGCAGGGCTACACCTTC
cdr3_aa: CASSHTGKQGYTF

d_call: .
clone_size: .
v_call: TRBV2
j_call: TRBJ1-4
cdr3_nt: TGTGCCAGCAGTGAAAGAACAGCCGCAACTAATGAAAAACTGTTTTTT
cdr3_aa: CASSERTAATNEKLFF

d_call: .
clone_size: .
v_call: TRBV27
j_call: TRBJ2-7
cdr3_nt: TGTGCCAGCAGTTTAGGTGGGAGACGCGAGCAGTACTTC
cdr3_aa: CASSLGGRREQYF

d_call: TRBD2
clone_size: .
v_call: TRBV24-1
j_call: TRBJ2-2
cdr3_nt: TGTGCCACCAGTGATTTTCGGACTAGCGACTACCCGAACACCGGGGAGCTGTTTTTT
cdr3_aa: CATSDFRTSDYPNTGELFF

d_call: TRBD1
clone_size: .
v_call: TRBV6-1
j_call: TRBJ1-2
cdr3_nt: TGTGCCAGCAGTGAGGCAGGGGGCACCGCCTTCTATGGCTACACCTTC
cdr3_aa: CASSEAGGTAFYGYTF

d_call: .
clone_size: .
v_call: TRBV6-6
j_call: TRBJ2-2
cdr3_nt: TGTGCCAGCACCCCGGGATCGAACACCGGGGAGCTGTTTTTT
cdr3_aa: CASTPGSNTGELFF

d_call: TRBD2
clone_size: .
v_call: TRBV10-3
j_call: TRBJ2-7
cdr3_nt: TGTGCCATCAGTGATGGAGGGACTAGCGACTACGAGCAGTACTTC
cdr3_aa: CAISDGGTSDYEQYF

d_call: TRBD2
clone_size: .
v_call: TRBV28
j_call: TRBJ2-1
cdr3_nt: TGTGCCAGCAGGTTAGCGGGAGCCGGCTACAATGAGCAGTTCTTC
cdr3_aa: CASRLAGAGYNEQFF

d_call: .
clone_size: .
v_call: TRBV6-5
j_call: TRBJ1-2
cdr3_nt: TGTGCCAGCAGCTACAGACACACGAACTATGGCTACACCTTC
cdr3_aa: CASSYRHTNYGYTF

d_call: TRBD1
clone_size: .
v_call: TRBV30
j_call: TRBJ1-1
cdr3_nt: TGTGCCTGGACCGGTAGGACAGGGAACACTGAAGCTTTCTTT
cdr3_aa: CAWTGRTGNTEAFF

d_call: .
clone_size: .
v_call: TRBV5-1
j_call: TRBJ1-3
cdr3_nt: TGCGCCAGCAGCTTGGAGGGGATCCGAGACACCATATATTTT
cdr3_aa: CASSLEGIRDTIYF

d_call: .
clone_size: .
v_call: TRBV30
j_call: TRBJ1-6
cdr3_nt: TGTGCCTGCCCCCCGGAGGGGGGGTTGAAGTCACCCCTCCACTTT
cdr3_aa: CACPPEGGLKSPLHF

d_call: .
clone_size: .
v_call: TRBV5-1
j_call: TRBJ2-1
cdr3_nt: TGCGCCAGCAGAGAGGGTCTTCACTACAATGAGCAGTTCTTC
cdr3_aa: CASREGLHYNEQFF

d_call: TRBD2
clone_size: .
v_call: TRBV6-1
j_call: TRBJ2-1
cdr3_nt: TGTGCCAGCAGTGAAAGGACTAGCGGCAATGAGCAGTTCTTC
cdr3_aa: CASSERTSGNEQFF

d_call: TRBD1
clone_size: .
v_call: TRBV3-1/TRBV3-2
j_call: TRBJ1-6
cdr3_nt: TGTGCCAGCAGCCAAGAGGGACAGGTGCGGGGGAATTCACCCCTCCACTTT
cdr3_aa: CASSQEGQVRGNSPLHF

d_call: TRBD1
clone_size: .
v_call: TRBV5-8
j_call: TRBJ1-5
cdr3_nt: TGTGCCAGCAGCGTGGGACAGGGAGGCAATCAGCCCCAGCATTTT
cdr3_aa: CASSVGQGGNQPQHF

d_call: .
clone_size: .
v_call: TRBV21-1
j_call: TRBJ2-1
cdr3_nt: TGTGCCAGCAGCAAAGCGGCTAGATACAATGAGCAGTTCTTC
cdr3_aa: CASSKAARYNEQFF

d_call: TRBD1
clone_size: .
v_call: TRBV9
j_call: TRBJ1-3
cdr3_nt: TGTGCCAGCGCAGGGGACAGAGACTCTGGAAACACCATATATTTT
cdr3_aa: CASAGDRDSGNTIYF

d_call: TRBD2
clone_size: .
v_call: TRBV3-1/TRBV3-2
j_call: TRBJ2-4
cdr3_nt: TGTGCCAGCAGCCAACTAGCGGGAGCCAAAAACATTCAGTACTTC
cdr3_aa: CASSQLAGAKNIQYF

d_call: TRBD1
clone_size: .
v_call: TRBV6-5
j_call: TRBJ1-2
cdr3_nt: TGTGCCAGCAGCCCCGGGACAGTGAACGGCTACACCTTC
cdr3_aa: CASSPGTVNGYTF

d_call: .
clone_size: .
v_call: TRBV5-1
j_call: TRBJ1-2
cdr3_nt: TGCGCCAGCAGCTTGTCTGGGGGCAACACCTATGGCTACACCTTC
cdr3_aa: CASSLSGGNTYGYTF

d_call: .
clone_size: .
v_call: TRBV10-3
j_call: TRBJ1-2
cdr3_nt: TGTGCCATCAGTGAGTCGACGGGCTATGGCTACACCTTC
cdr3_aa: CAISESTGYGYTF

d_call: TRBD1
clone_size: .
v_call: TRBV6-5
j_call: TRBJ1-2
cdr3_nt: TGTGCCAGCAGTCGAACGGGACAGGTTGTCGGCTACACCTTC
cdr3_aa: CASSRTGQVVGYTF

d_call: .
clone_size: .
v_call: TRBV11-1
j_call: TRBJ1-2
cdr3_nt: TGTGCCAGCAGCTCGACAGAACTCACCTTC
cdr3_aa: CASSSTELTF

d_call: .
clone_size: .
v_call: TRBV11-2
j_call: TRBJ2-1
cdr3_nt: TGTGCCAGCAGCTTAGAGCAAGAGAGCAATGAGCAGTTCTTC
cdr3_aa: CASSLEQESNEQFF

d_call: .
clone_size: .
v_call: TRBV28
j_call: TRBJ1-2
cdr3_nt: TGTGCCAGCAGAACTGGGCGGGATTATGGCTACACCTTC
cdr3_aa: CASRTGRDYGYTF

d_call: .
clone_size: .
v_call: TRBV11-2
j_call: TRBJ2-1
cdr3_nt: TGTGCCAGCAGCCCTTTAGCGGCCATGAACAATGAGCAGTTCTTC
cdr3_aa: CASSPLAAMNNEQFF

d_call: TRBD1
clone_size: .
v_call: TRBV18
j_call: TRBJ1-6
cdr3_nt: TGTGCCAGCTCAACGGGACAGGGGGCTGGATCACCCCTCCACTTT
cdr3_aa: CASSTGQGAGSPLHF

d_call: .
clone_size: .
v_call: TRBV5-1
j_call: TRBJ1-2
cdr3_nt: TGCGCCAGCAGTCTTTCGTGGGGCGTGGGGGGCTACACCTTC
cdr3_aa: CASSLSWGVGGYTF

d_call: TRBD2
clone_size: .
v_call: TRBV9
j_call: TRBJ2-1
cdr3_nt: TGTGCCAGCAGCCCGTCTGGGACTAGCGGCATTTACAATGAGCAGTTCTTC
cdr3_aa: CASSPSGTSGIYNEQFF

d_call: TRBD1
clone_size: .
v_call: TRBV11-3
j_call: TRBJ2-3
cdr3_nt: TGTGCCAGCAGTCCAACAGGGGGCAGGACAGATACGCAGTATTTT
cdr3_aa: CASSPTGGRTDTQYF

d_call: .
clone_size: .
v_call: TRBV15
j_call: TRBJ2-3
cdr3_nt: TGTGCCACCAGCAAGACTATGAACACAGATACGCAGTATTTT
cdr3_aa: CATSKTMNTDTQYF

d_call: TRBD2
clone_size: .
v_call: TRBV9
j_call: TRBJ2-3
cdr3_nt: TGTGCCAGCAGCCAAGAAGGACTAGCGGGAGTCATGGATACGCAGTATTTT
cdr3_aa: CASSQEGLAGVMDTQYF

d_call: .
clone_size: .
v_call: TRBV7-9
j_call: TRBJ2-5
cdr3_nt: TGTGCCAGCAGCTTACTAGCGACCCAAGAGACCCAGTACTTC
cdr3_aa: CASSLLATQETQYF

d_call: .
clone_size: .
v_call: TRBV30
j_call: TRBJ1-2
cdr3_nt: TGTGCCTGGAGCCTGGGCCTGGACTATGGCTACACCTTC
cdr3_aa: CAWSLGLDYGYTF